This TCR beta chain was captured by sequencing in a study of T cells after yellow fever vaccination. On the study more broadly: The SMART-Seq v4 Ultra Low Input method served to prepare the low-cell-number fractions.

With respect to this clonotype: The antigen is unknown.

The authors made TCR cDNA by 5'RACE template switching, adding a universal primer site and UMIs. TCRdb reprocessed the 5' RACE reads with MiXCR, giving one entry per CDR3 protein. Of around 30,000 distinct CDR3 sequences listed, around 5% were seen once; the top ten hold about 38%. Trimming removed 5 bases at V and 13 bases at J, with 18 bases between. Looked up from germline, CDR1 is LNHDA and CDR2 is SQIVND (reference sequence). This CDR3 comprises 13 residues. Study-wide findings and caveats: Peak timing came faster in the weaker secondary response, day 5 versus 15. Subsequent booster samples again held most clones from primary vaccination (96% CD4, about 90% CD8).

This clonotype originated in a man in his thirties or forties who received the YFV17D yellow fever vaccine. The gene calls are TRBV19 and TRBJ2-1; tentative D call: TRBD2 (7 bases). The sequences come from CD8+ T cells sorted from PBMCs, collected 10 days after the yellow fever booster vaccination. The CDR3 bases are TGTGCCAGTAGTGGGGGGGGGGCACGGTTCCAGTTCTTC. Translating it yields CASSGGGARFQFF.